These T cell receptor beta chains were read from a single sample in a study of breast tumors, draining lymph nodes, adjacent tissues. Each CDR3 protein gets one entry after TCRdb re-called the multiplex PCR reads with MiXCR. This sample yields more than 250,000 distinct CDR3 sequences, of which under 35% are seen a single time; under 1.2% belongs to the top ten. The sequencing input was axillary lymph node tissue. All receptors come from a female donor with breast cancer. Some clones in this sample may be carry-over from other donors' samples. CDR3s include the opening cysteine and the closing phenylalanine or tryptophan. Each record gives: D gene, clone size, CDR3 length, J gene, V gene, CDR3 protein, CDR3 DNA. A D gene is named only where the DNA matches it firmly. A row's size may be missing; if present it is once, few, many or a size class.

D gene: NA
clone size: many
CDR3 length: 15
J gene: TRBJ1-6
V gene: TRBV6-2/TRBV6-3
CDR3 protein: CASSHSEIGGSPLHF
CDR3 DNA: TGTGCCAGCAGTCACTCGGAAATCGGCGGTTCACCCCTCCACTTT

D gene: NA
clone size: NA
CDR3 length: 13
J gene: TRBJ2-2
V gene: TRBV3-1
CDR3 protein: CASSQLASGELLF
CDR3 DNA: TGTGCCAGCAGCCAACTAGCGTCCGGGGAGCTGCTTTTT

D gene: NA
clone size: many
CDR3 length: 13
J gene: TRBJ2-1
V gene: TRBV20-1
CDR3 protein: CSARVYRKNEQFF
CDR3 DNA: TGCAGTGCTAGAGTTTACCGTAAGAATGAGCAGTTCTTC

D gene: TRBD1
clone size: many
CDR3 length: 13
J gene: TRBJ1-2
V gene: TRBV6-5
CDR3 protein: CASRDGTGNGYTF
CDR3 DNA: TGTGCCAGCAGAGACGGGACAGGGAATGGCTACACCTTC

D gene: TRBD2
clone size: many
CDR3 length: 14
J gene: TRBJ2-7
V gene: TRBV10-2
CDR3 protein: CASTKAGGPYEQYF
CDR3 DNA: TGCGCCAGCACCAAAGCGGGGGGACCCTACGAGCAGTACTTC

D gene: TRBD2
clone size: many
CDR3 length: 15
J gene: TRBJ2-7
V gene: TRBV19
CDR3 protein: CASRPTSGGTYEQYF
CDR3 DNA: TGTGCCAGCCGACCGACTAGCGGGGGAACCTACGAGCAGTACTTC

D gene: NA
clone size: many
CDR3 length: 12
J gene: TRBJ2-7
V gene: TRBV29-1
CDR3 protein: CNPGDVAYEQYF
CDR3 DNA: TGCAACCCCGGCGACGTAGCCTACGAGCAGTACTTC

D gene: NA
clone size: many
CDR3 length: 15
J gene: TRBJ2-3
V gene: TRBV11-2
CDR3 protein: CASSLVGRGKDTQYF
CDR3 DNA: TGTGCCAGCAGCTTAGTAGGTAGGGGGAAAGATACGCAGTATTTT

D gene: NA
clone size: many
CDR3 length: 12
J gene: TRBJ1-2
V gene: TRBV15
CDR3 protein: CATNGVGDGYTF
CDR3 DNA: TGTGCCACCAATGGGGTCGGGGACGGCTACACCTTC

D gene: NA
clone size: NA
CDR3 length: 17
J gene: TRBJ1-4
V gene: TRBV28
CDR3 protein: CASSRFLDPGAAEKLFF
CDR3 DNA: TGTGCCAGCAGCAGATTCCTCGACCCCGGTGCTGCTGAAAAACTGTTTTTT

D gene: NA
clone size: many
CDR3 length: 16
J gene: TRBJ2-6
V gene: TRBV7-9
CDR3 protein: CASSLARSPGANVLTF
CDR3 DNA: TGTGCCAGCAGCTTAGCCAGATCACCTGGGGCCAACGTCCTGACTTTC

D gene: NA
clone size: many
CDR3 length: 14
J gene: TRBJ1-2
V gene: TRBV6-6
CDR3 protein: CASSSQGENYGYTF
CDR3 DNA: TGTGCCAGCAGTTCCCAAGGAGAGAACTATGGCTACACCTTC

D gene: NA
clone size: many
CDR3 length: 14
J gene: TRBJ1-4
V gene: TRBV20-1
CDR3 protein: CSARDLRGAEKLFF
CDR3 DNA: TGCAGTGCTAGAGATCTCCGGGGGGCGGAAAAACTGTTTTTT

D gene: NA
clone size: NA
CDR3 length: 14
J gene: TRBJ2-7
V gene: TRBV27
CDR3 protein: CASSPHGPTYEQYF
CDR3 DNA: TGTGCCAGCAGTCCCCACGGGCCCACCTACGAGCAGTACTTC

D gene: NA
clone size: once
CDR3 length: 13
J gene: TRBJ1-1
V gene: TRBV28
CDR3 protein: CASSLPVATEAFF
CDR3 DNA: TGTGCCAGCAGTCTACCAGTGGCCACTGAAGCTTTCTTT

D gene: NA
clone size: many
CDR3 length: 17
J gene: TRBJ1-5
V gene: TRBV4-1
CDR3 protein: CASSQVLSRNSNQPQHF
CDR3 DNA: TGCGCCAGCAGCCAAGTGTTGTCAAGAAATAGCAATCAGCCCCAGCATTTT

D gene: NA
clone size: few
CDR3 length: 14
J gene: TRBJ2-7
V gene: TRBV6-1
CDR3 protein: CASSMFTVTYEQYF
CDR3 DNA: TGTGCCAGCAGCATGTTTACAGTTACCTACGAGCAGTACTTC

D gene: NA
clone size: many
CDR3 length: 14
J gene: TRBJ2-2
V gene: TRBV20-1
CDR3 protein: CSASKDLNTGELFF
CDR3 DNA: TGCAGTGCTTCCAAGGACCTTAACACCGGGGAGCTGTTTTTT

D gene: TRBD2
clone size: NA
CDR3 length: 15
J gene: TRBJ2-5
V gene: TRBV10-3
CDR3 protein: CAISGSGTSQETQYF
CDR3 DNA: TGTGCCATCAGTGGAAGCGGGACCTCTCAAGAGACCCAGTACTTC

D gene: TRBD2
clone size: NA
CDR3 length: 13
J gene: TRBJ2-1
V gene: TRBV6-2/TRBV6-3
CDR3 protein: CAGQFNSGGFQSF
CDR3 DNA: TGTGCCGGACAGTTTAATAGCGGGGGGTTCCAGTCCTTC

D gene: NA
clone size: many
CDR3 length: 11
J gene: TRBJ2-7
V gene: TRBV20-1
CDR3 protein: CSARDTHEQYF
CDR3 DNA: TGCAGTGCTAGAGATACCCACGAGCAGTACTTC

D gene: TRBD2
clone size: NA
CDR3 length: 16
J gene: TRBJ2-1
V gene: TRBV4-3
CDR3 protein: CASSQELAYSYNEQFF
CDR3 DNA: TGCGCCAGCAGCCAAGAACTAGCGTATTCCTACAATGAGCAGTTCTTC

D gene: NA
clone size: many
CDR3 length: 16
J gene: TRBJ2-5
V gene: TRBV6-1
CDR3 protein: CASSEARRRGEETQYF
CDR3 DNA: TGTGCCAGCAGTGAAGCGCGTCGTCGTGGGGAAGAGACCCAGTACTTC

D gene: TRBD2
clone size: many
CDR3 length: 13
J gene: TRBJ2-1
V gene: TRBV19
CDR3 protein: CASNSGPYNEQFF
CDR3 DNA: TGTGCCAGTAATAGCGGGCCCTACAATGAGCAGTTCTTC

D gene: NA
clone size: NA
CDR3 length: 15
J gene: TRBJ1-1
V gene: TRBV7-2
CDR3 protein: CASSLGVGQNTEASF
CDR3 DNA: TGTGCCAGCAGCTTAGGGGTCGGACAGAACACTGAAGCTTCCTTC

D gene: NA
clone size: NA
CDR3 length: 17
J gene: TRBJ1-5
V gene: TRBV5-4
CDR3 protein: CASRDPQAGVGQETQHF
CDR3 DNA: TGTGCCAGCAGGGATCCACAAGCGGGAGTGGGTCAAGAGACCCAGCATTTT

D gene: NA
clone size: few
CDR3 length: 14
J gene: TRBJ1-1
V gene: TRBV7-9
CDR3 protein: CASSFMTKNTEAFF
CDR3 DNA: TGTGCCAGCAGCTTCATGACTAAAAACACTGAAGCTTTCTTT

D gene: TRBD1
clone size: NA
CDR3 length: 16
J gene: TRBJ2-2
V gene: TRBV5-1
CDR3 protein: CASRDTGTGGTGELFF
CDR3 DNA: TGCGCCAGCAGGGATACCGGGACAGGGGGTACCGGGGAGCTGTTTTTT

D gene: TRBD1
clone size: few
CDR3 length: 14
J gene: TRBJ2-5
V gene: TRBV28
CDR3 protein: CASNTRTGSVTQYF
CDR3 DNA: TGTGCCAGCAACACTCGGACAGGCTCGGTGACCCAGTACTTC

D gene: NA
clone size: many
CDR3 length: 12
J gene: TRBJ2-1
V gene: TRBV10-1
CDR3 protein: CASSESYNEQFF
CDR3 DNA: TGCGCCAGCAGTGAGTCTTACAATGAGCAGTTCTTC

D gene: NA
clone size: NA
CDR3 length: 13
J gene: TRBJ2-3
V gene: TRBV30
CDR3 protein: CAWSVLLPNTQYF
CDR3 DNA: TGTGCCTGGAGTGTCCTACTCCCAAATACGCAGTATTTT

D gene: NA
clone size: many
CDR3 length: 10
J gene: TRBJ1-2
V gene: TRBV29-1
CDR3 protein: CSVVGDRTAF
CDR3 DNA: TGCAGCGTTGTGGGTGACAGGACAGCCTTC

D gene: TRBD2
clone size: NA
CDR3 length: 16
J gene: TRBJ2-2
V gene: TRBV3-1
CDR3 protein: CASSQVAGDRTGELFF
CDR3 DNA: TGTGCCAGCAGCCAGGTAGCGGGAGACCGTACCGGGGAGCTGTTTTTT

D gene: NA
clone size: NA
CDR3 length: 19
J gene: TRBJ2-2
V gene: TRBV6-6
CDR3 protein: CASSLPRGVGFDFSGELFF
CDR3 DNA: TGTGCCAGCAGTTTACCCCGGGGTGTTGGGTTTGATTTTTCCGGGGAGCTGTTTTTT

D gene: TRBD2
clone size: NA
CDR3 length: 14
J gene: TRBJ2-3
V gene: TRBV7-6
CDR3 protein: CALGVAGRADTQYF
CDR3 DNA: TGTGCCCTTGGTGTAGCGGGACGCGCAGATACGCAGTATTTT

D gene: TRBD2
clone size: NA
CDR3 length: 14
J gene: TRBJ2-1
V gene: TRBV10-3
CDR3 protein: CAARRLASYNEQFF
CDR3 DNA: TGTGCCGCCAGACGACTAGCGTCCTACAATGAGCAGTTCTTC

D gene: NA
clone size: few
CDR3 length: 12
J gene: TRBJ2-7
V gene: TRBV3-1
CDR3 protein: CASSQTENEQYF
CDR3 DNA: TGTGCCAGCAGCCAAACAGAGAACGAGCAGTACTTC

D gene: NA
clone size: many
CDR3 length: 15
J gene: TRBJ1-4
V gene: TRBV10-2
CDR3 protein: CASSVGRIGSEKLFF
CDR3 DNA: TGCGCCAGCAGTGTAGGGAGGATTGGAAGTGAAAAACTGTTTTTT

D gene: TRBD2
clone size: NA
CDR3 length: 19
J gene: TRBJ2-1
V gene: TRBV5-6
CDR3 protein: CASSFGLAGGPRTYNEQFF
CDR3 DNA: TGTGCCAGCAGCTTCGGACTAGCGGGAGGACCTAGGACTTACAATGAGCAGTTCTTC

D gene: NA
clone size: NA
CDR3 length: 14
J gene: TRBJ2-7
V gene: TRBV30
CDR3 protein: CAWRIPGTPYEQYF
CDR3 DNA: TGTGCCTGGCGTATCCCGGGAACACCATACGAGCAGTACTTC